The 29 T cell receptor beta chains below were found in one sample sequenced in a study of prognosis after radiotherapy for stage I lung cancer. TCR beta CDR3 was amplified from genomic DNA by two-round multiplex PCR. The first round of PCR was done with primers that matched each TRBV and TRBJ gene. Using its own MiXCR run on the multiplex PCR reads, TCRdb lists one record per CDR3 protein. The sample includes tens of thousands of distinct CDR3 sequences, roughly two fifths of them seen just once. The specimen was PBMCs, collected before or after stereotactic body radiation therapy (not recorded which). The receptors were sampled from a donor over 45 with non-small cell lung cancer.

This clonotype was counted ten times or more. The chain links TRBV15 to TRBJ2-3; no clear D gene. The V end lost 4 bases, the J end lost 3 bases, and 5 bases lay between the germline ends. The CDR3 spans 12 residues. CDR1 is LNHNV, CDR2 YYDKDF, per germline (reference sequence). The CDR3 reads CATSKSTDTQYF. CDR3 sequence (DNA): TGTGCCACCAGCAAATCTACAGATACGCAGTATTTT.

For this clonotype: Since a much larger clone is just one base distant, this may be a read error. The J gene is TRBJ2-7, the V gene TRBV5-6; TRBD1 might be the D (6 bases). The CDR3 is 18 amino acids. Germline CDR1 and CDR2: SGHDT and YYEEEE. Trimming left V 1 base short and J 4 bases short, with 24 bases between. CDR3 coding DNA: TGTGCCAGCAGCTTGAGAGGCCTGGGGGCTAGCTGGAGGTACGAGCAGTACTTC. This codes for CASSLRGLGASWRYEQYF.

This clonotype was counted ten times or more. The CDR3 region is CASSLFGTLEQFF. In DNA form, the CDR3 reads TGCGCCAGCAGCTTGTTCGGGACACTTGAGCAGTTCTTC. V gene TRBV5-1 combines with J gene TRBJ2-1; TRBD1 is a possible D gene (6 bases). The CDR3 consists of 13 residues. Germline V gives CDR1 SGHRS, CDR2 YFSETQ. V was shortened by 1 base and J by 9 bases, with 11 bases between the two germline ends.

To note about this clonotype: A far larger clone is one nucleotide away, so this likely arose from a read error. In nucleotides, the CDR3 is TGTGCCAGCAGTCCCAATAGGGGTTACGAGCATTACTTC. Protein sequence: CASSPNRGYEHYF. The rearrangement joins TRBV6-5 to TRBJ2-7, with TRBD1 as a possible D gene (5 bases). CDR1 is MNHEY, CDR2 SVGAGI, per germline. The CDR3 covers 13 residues.

This clonotype is medium-sized within its sample. J is TRBJ2-2 and V is TRBV5-1; D gene ambiguous. V lost 4 bases to trimming and J lost 4 bases, with 20 bases between them. This CDR3 spans 17 amino acids. The germline V gene encodes CDR1 SGHRS and CDR2 YFSETQ. CDR3 loop: CASSLYGITVGTGELFF. The CDR3 region has the DNA TGCGCCAGCAGCCTATATGGGATAACAGTGGGCACCGGGGAGCTGTTTTTT.

By sample share, this clonotype is medium-sized. This chain uses TRBV20-1 with TRBJ2-1; 12 bases line up with TRBD2. The germline V gene has CDR1 DFQATT and CDR2 SNEGSKA (reference sequence). Trimming at V came to 5 bases and at J to 9 bases, leaving 5 bases not matched to a gene. The CDR3 is made up of 13 amino acids. CDR3: CSAPTSGSVEQFF. The CDR3 DNA follows: TGCAGTGCTCCGACTAGCGGGAGTGTTGAGCAGTTCTTC.

J is TRBJ2-7 and V is TRBV12-3 or TRBV12-4; 7 positions match TRBD2. CDR3 length equals 14 residues. Unmatched junction bases numbered 6, after V lost 5 bases and J lost 2 bases. The CDR3, as DNA: TGTGCCAGCAGTCTGACAGCGGGGCCCTACGAGCAGTACTTC. The encoded protein is CASSLTAGPYEQYF.

This clonotype was found many times. This sequence joins TRBV15 and TRBJ2-1; D is undetermined. V was shortened by 0 bases and J by 0 bases, with 9 bases between the two germline ends. This CDR3 has 16 residues. The V gene's germline CDR1 is LNHNV and CDR2 YYDKDF (reference sequence). The CDR3 is CATSREGGSSYNEQFF. In DNA form, the CDR3 reads TGTGCCACCAGCAGAGAGGGCGGTAGCTCCTACAATGAGCAGTTCTTC.

This clonotype was counted a few times. The CDR3 sequence is CATSRGIGPEDIQYF. The CDR3, as DNA: TGTGCCACCAGCAGAGGAATCGGTCCAGAAGACATTCAGTACTTC. The chain uses TRBV15 and TRBJ2-4; no firm D call. CDR3 length: 15 residues. V was shortened by 1 base and J by 8 bases, with 15 bases between the two germline ends. The germline V gene has CDR1 LNHNV and CDR2 YYDKDF (reference sequence).

The table lists this clonotype with many counts. The chain couples TRBV5-1 to TRBJ2-5; 7 bases are a match to TRBD2. V shed 0 bases, J shed 5 bases, and the junction held 4 bases outside the gene matches. Germline V CDR1 and CDR2: SGHRS, YFSETQ. The CDR3 has 14 amino acids. DNA of the CDR3: TGCGCCAGCAGCTTGGAGGGAGGGAAGGAGACCCAGTACTTC. It codes for CASSLEGGKETQYF.

This clonotype was observed many times. The V call is TRBV20-1, the J call TRBJ2-2; D is perhaps TRBD2 (5 bases). The CDR3 loop spans 15 amino acids. V was clipped by 0 bases and J by 3 bases, with 11 bases between them. The V gene's germline CDR1 is DFQATT and CDR2 SNEGSKA (reference sequence). The CDR3 coding sequence is TGCAGTGCTAGAGAGGCTAGCTCTTACACCGGGGAGCTGTTTTTT. Protein product: CSAREASSYTGELFF.

This clonotype was observed many times. The V gene is TRBV19, the J gene TRBJ2-1; D not resolved. CDR3 length equals 11 residues. Germline loops: CDR1 LNHDA, CDR2 SQIVND (reference sequence). The V gene lost 6 bases and the J gene lost 8 bases, with 8 bases spanning the gap. CDR3 nucleotide sequence: TGTGCCAGTAGCCATAGGGATGAGCAGTTCTTC. Amino acids: CASSHRDEQFF.

In its sample, this clonotype was seen many times. This chain joins TRBV15 and TRBJ1-5; unclear D gene. The V and J ends lost 3 bases and 3 bases respectively, with 9 bases between them. This CDR3 is built from 14 residues. In germline, CDR1 is LNHNV, CDR2 YYDKDF (reference sequence). The CDR3 protein is CATSRDGVNQPQHF. The CDR3 DNA reads TGTGCCACCAGCAGGGACGGAGTCAATCAGCCCCAGCATTTT.

This clonotype was observed at least ten times. This CDR3 is CASSDGLHQPQHF. The DNA of the CDR3 is TGTGCCAGCAGTGACGGATTGCATCAGCCCCAGCATTTT. The J gene is TRBJ1-5, the V gene TRBV25-1, with D uncertain. Trimming pared 3 bases from V and 5 bases from J, leaving 8 bases between. Germline V gene lookup returns CDR1 MGHDK and CDR2 SYGVNS. The CDR3 runs 13 residues.

This clonotype occurred many times. The CDR3 region is CASSMSSSGANVLTF. The CDR3 coding sequence is TGTGCCAGCAGCATGAGTTCCTCTGGGGCCAACGTCCTGACTTTC. The chain recombines TRBV7-9 with TRBJ2-6; D ambiguous. The CDR3 is 15 residues long. Looked up from germline, CDR1 is SEHNR and CDR2 is FQNEAQ (reference sequence). Trimming shortened V by 5 bases and J by 0 bases, and 8 bases separated the two germline ends. Looking up the rest from reference TRBV7-9 and TRBJ2-6 gives the full variable domain: DTGVSQNPRHKITKRGQNVTFRCDPISEHNRLYWYRQTLGQGPEFLTYFQNEAQLEKSRLLSDRFSAERPKGSFSTLEIQRTEQGDSAMYLCASSMSSSGANVLTFGAGSRLTVL.

This clonotype came up many times. The chain joins TRBV18 to TRBJ2-2; TRBD2 aligns across 7 bases. V lost 2 bases and J lost 1; bases outside the gene matches: 7. The CDR3 totals 17 residues. From germline, CDR1 is KGHSH and CDR2 LQKENI. In DNA form, the CDR3 reads TGTGCCAGCTCACCATTCGTAGCTAGCGGGAACACCGGGGAGCTGTTTTTT. Residues: CASSPFVASGNTGELFF. The variable domain in full, completed from reference TRBV18 and TRBJ2-2, reads NAGVMQNPRHLVRRRGQEARLRCSPMKGHSHVYWYRQLPEEGLKFMVYLQKENIIDESGMPKERFSAEFPKEGPSILRIQQVVRGDSAAYFCASSPFVASGNTGELFFGEGSRLTVL.

The chain employs TRBV6-9 and TRBJ1-2, with 8 positions matching TRBD1. Germline lookup yields CDR1 MNHGY and CDR2 SVAAGI. The CDR3 consists of 15 residues. The V gene end was trimmed by 3 bases and the J gene end by 7 bases; junction bases not matched to a gene: 10. The CDR3 sequence: CASSYPGQGSSGYTF. In DNA form, the CDR3 reads TGTGCCAGCAGTTACCCCGGACAGGGAAGCTCTGGCTACACCTTC.

In nucleotides, the CDR3 is TGTGCCAGCAGTTACGCCGGACAGGGAGGGTGGGGCTACACCTTC. It is translated as CASSYAGQGGWGYTF. V usage is TRBV6-2 or TRBV6-3 and J usage is TRBJ1-2; TRBD1 agrees at 8 bases. The CDR3 has 15 residues. Germline values: CDR1 MNHEY, CDR2 SVGEGT. V lost 2 bases, J lost 8 bases, and 10 bases stayed unmatched.

The chain joins TRBV20-1 to TRBJ1-6; TRBD1 agrees at 8 bases. Trimming at V came to 2 bases and at J to 8 bases, leaving 11 bases not matched to a gene. Germline values: CDR1 DFQATT, CDR2 SNEGSKA (reference sequence). This CDR3 region has 16 residues. In nucleotides, the CDR3 is TGCAGTGCTAGAAAGGCTACAGGGGGGGACCATTCACCCCTCCACTTT. Its translation is CSARKATGGDHSPLHF.

This clonotype was recorded many times. CDR3 amino acids: CASSQESGAYEQYF. Here the CDR3 DNA reads TGTGCCAGCAGCCAAGAATCCGGGGCCTACGAGCAGTACTTC. The chain combines TRBV4-2 with TRBJ2-7; tentative D call: TRBD2 (5 bases). This CDR3 contains 14 residues. Looked up from germline, CDR1 is LGHNA and CDR2 is YNFKEQ. V shed 0 bases and J shed 2 bases, with 8 bases lying between them.

In the case of this clonotype: It may be a read error: a sequence one base away is much more abundant. The CDR3 is CASRTGTDVSRELFF. The DNA of the CDR3 is TGTGCCAGCAGGACCGGGACAGACGTCTCCCGGGAGCTGTTTTTT. The J gene is TRBJ2-2, the V gene TRBV6-1; the match to TRBD1 covers 7 bases. The germline V gene encodes CDR1 MNHNS and CDR2 SASEGT. With V trimmed by 6 bases and J by 9 bases, 13 bases remained unmatched. The CDR3 runs 15 residues.

This clonotype was recorded at least ten times. This chain joins TRBV2 and TRBJ1-6, with no clear D. The V end lost 6 bases, the J end lost 4 bases, and 10 bases lay between the germline ends. The CDR3 is 14 amino acids. Germline V lookup: CDR1 SNHLY, CDR2 FYNNEI. This CDR3 is CASSIQQYNSPLHF. CDR3 coding DNA: TGTGCCAGCAGCATCCAGCAGTATAATTCACCCCTCCACTTT.

This clonotype has a count of ten or more. The chain carries TRBV7-9 and TRBJ2-1; perhaps TRBD2 as D (5 bases). V lost 7 bases, J lost 8 bases, and 15 bases lay in between. Germline CDR1 is SEHNR and CDR2 is FQNEAQ (reference sequence). The CDR3 has 13 amino acids. DNA of the CDR3: TGTGCCAGCACCAACGGGGAAGTCTATGAGCAGTTCTTC. This encodes CASTNGEVYEQFF.

The V gene is TRBV11-2, the J gene TRBJ1-4, with no clear D. In germline, CDR1 is SGHAT, CDR2 FQNNGV. This CDR3 comprises 14 residues. V was cut by 5 bases and J by 7 bases, with 14 bases left in between. The chain's CDR3 is CASSVTAIGEKLFF. In DNA, the CDR3 is TGTGCCAGCAGCGTGACGGCAATAGGTGAAAAACTGTTTTTT.

This clonotype has ten or more counts. This sequence joins TRBV5-1 and TRBJ1-5, with 9 bases aligning to TRBD1. The germline gives CDR1 SGHRS, CDR2 YFSETQ. The CDR3 has 14 amino acids. Trimming took 4 bases from V and 6 from J; bases not matched to a gene: 5. Here the CDR3 DNA reads TGCGCCAGCAGCCCCGACAGGGGGGTTCAGCCCCAGCATTTT. Translated, it gives CASSPDRGVQPQHF.

The sample holds many counts of this clonotype. Just one base apart from a much larger clone, this may be a read error. The gene calls are TRBV6-5 and TRBJ2-1; D tentatively reads TRBD1 or TRBD2 (5 bases each). CDR1 and CDR2 (germline): MNHEY, SVGAGI. There are 15 residues in the CDR3. DNA for the CDR3: TGTACCAGCAGTTATGGGACCGGCGTCTACAATGAGCAGTTCTTC. It specifies CTSSYGTGVYNEQFF.

This rearrangement joins TRBV12-3 or TRBV12-4 to TRBJ2-2, with no clear D. Trimming removed 5 bases from V and 1 base from J, with 8 bases in between. The CDR3 totals 14 residues. The DNA for the CDR3 is TGTGCCAGCAGTCCAAACAAGAACACCGGGGAGCTGTTTTTT. Its translation is CASSPNKNTGELFF.

This chain links TRBV27 with TRBJ2-1; D may be TRBD1 or TRBD2 (6 bases each). V was pared by 3 bases and J by 12 bases, with 27 bases between. CDR1 and CDR2 (germline): MNHEY, SMNVEV (reference sequence). The CDR3 extends over 17 amino acids. CDR3 protein: CASSLRAGGTSHGRQFF. In nucleotides, the CDR3 is TGTGCCAGCAGTTTGCGGGCGGGCGGGACATCCCATGGAAGGCAGTTCTTC.

The chain links TRBV6-2 or TRBV6-3 to TRBJ1-2; tentative D call: TRBD1 (5 bases). V was pared by 5 bases and J by 8 bases, with 12 bases between. Germline V gene lookup returns CDR1 MNHEY and CDR2 SVGEGT. The CDR3 has 12 residues. The CDR3 DNA reads TGTGCCAGCAGTGAAACGGCAGGGGGCTACACCTTC. Its protein is CASSETAGGYTF.